Below are 9 T cell receptor beta chains sequenced from a single sample in a study of T cell responses to AZD1222 COVID-19 vaccine. Repertoires were generated with immunoSEQ multiplex PCR, while TCRdb's copy carries only in-frame clones and drops some. The sample has around 190,000 clones, 88% seen once. The input for sequencing was peripheral blood, taken 28 days after the second AZD1222 dose. The receptors here all came from an adult who received the AZD1222 COVID-19 vaccine.

The chain links TRBV19 to TRBJ2-5; D call uncertain. Germline V gene lookup returns CDR1 LNHDA and CDR2 SQIVND (reference sequence). V was cut by 2 bases and J by 5 bases, with 9 bases left in between. The CDR3 is 13 residues long. The CDR3 protein is CASSISGPETQYF. For the CDR3, the DNA is TGTGCCAGTAGTATATCTGGGCCGGAGACCCAGTACTTC.

This chain connects TRBV27 to TRBJ2-4; D call uncertain. The CDR3 sequence is 13 residues long. The V gene lost 4 bases and the J gene lost 5 bases, with 9 bases spanning the gap. From germline, CDR1 is MNHEY and CDR2 SMNVEV (reference sequence). The CDR3 protein is CASSSHSQNIQYF. CDR3 nucleotides: TGTGCCAGCAGTTCCCATTCTCAAAACATTCAGTACTTC.

This sequence joins TRBV27 and TRBJ2-7; 10 nucleotides align to TRBD2. This CDR3 comprises 13 residues. Germline CDR1 and CDR2: MNHEY and SMNVEV (reference sequence). With 8 bases clipped from V and 4 bases from J, the junction kept 5 bases outside the gene matches. CDR3 in amino acids: CASGPAGGYEQYF. The CDR3, as DNA: TGTGCCAGCGGTCCAGCGGGGGGGTACGAGCAGTACTTC.

The V and J genes are TRBV3-1 (or the pseudogene TRBV3-2) and TRBJ2-1; 13 nucleotides align to TRBD2. CDR1 LGHDT and CDR2 YNNKEL come from the germline V gene (reference sequence). The V and J ends lost 3 bases and 6 bases, in that order; junction bases with no gene match: 11. The CDR3 is 18 residues long. CDR3 region: CASSQSGLAGNTLNEQFF. The CDR3 region has the DNA TGTGCCAGCAGCCAGTCGGGACTAGCGGGGAACACCCTCAATGAGCAGTTCTTC.

The chain's CDR3 is CASSLVAVDGYTF. The CDR3 bases are TGCGCCAGCAGCTTGGTGGCAGTGGATGGCTACACCTTC. The chain links TRBV5-1 to TRBJ1-2; the D is unclear. V lost 0 bases to trimming and J lost 6 bases, with 9 bases between them. Looked up from germline, CDR1 is SGHRS and CDR2 is YFSETQ. The CDR3 totals 13 residues.

This chain links TRBV11-2 with TRBJ2-6; D remains unclear. Germline lookup yields CDR1 SGHAT and CDR2 FQNNGV. The V end lost 0 bases, the J end lost 3 bases, and 12 bases lay between the germline ends. The CDR3 totals 17 residues. The CDR3 DNA reads as TGTGCCAGCAGCTTAGATCGTCCAGTACGTGGGGCCAACGTCCTGACTTTC. It is translated as CASSLDRPVRGANVLTF.

The chain recombines TRBV5-1 with TRBJ1-4; D unresolved. The CDR3 spans 14 residues. The V and J ends lost 4 bases and 8 bases respectively, with 15 bases between them. From germline, CDR1 is SGHRS and CDR2 YFSETQ. In nucleotides, the CDR3 is TGCGCCAGCAGCCCCGGTCGTAGCGGCGAAAAACTGTTTTTT. Its translation: CASSPGRSGEKLFF. The entire variable domain, with the rest obtained from reference TRBV5-1 and TRBJ1-4, is as follows: KAGVTQTPRYLIKTRGQQVTLSCSPISGHRSVSWYQQTPGQGLQFLFEYFSETQRNKGNFPGRFSGRQFSNSRSEMNVSTLELGDSALYLCASSPGRSGEKLFFGSGTQLSVL.

The chain has TRBV18 and TRBJ1-2, with a possible D match to TRBD1 (5 bases). Trimming took 2 bases from V and 4 from J, leaving 17 bases between them. In germline, CDR1 is KGHSH, CDR2 LQKENI. The CDR3 spans 16 residues. CDR3 nucleotide sequence: TGTGCCAGCTCACCAATTAACACGGGGGATCTCTATGGCTACACCTTC. Translation: CASSPINTGDLYGYTF.

The CDR3 DNA sequence: TGTGCCAGCAGTGAATCGGGCGGGGGGGCCGTTGAGCAGTTCTTC. Protein sequence: CASSESGGGAVEQFF. The V and J genes are TRBV25-1 and TRBJ2-1, with 9 nucleotides matching TRBD2. After removal of 1 base from V and 9 bases from J, the junction contained 7 bases not matched to a gene. The CDR3 covers 15 residues. Germline CDR1 MGHDK, CDR2 SYGVNS.